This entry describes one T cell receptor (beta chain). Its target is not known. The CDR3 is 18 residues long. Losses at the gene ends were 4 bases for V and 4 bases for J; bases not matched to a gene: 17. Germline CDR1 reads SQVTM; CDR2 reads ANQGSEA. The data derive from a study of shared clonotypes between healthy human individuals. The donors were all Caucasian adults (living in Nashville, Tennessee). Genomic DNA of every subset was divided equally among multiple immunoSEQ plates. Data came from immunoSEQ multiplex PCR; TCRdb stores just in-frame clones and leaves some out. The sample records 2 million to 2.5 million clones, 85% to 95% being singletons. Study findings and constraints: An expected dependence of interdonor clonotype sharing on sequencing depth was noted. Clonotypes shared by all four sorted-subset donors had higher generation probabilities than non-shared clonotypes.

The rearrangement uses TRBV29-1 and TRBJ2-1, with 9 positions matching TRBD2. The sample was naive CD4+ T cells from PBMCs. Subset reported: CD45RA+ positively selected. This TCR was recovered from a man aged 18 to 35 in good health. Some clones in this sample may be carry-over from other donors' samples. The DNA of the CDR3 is TGCAGCGTTGTGGGAAATATCCTTGGGACTAGCATTTACAATGAGCAGTTCTTC. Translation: CSVVGNILGTSIYNEQFF.